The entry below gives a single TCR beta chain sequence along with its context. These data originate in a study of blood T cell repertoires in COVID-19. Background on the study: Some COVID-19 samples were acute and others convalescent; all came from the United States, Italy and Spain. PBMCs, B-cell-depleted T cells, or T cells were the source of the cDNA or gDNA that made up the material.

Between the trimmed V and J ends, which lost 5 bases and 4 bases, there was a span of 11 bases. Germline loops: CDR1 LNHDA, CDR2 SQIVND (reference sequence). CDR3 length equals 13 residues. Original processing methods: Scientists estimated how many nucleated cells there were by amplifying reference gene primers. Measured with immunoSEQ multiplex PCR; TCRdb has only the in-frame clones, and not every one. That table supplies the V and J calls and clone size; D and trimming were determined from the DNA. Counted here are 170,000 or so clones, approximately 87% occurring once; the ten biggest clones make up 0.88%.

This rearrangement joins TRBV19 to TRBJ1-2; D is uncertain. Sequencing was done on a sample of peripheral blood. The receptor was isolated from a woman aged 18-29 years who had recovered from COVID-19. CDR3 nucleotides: TGTGCCAGTAGTCCCACAGAGTTCTATGGCTACACCTTC. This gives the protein CASSPTEFYGYTF.